Below, 9 T cell receptor beta chains from the same sample are listed, as sequenced in a study of cytomegalovirus exposure and HLA in healthy donors. Both 60 Vbeta primers and 13 Jbeta primers went into the PCR. Produced via immunoSEQ multiplex PCR; TCRdb's table is partial and in-frame only. The data contain fewer than 150,000 clones, 70% to 80% of them singletons. Material: PBMCs. The source of these receptors is a woman under 40 in good health and CMV-seropositive.

The chain is built from TRBV18 and TRBJ1-5, with D possibly being TRBD1 (6 bases). CDR1 KGHSH and CDR2 LQKENI come from the germline V gene. Trimming pared 9 bases from V and 5 bases from J, leaving 14 bases between. This CDR3 is 13 amino acids long. This CDR3 is CASQQGRHQPQHF. CDR3 coding DNA: TGTGCCAGTCAACAGGGAAGACATCAGCCCCAGCATTTT.

This clone was counted between two and nine times. CDR3 bases: TGCGCCAGCAGCAATGCAGGGGGTGAAAAACTGTTTTTT. It encodes CASSNAGGEKLFF. The rearrangement uses TRBV4-1 and TRBJ1-4; 7 positions agree with TRBD1. Germline CDR1 is MGHRA and CDR2 is YSYEKL. This CDR3 has 13 residues. Unmatched junction bases numbered 4, after V lost 5 bases and J lost 7 bases.

V is TRBV7-9 and J is TRBJ2-1; D not resolved. Trimming took 2 bases from V and 5 from J, leaving 16 bases between them. There are 16 residues in the CDR3. Looked up from germline, CDR1 is SEHNR and CDR2 is FQNEAQ (reference sequence). The CDR3 nucleotides are TGTGCCAGCAGCTTATCCCCTATGTTCCGCGACAATGAGCAGTTCTTC. Protein product: CASSLSPMFRDNEQFF.

The V and J genes are TRBV7-2 and TRBJ2-2; D might be TRBD2 (6 bases). V was pared by 5 bases and J by 2 bases, with 15 bases between. This CDR3 has 16 amino acids. The germline CDR1 and CDR2 sequences are SGHTA and FQGNSA. The DNA for the CDR3 is TGTGCCAGCAGCACCCCCCCCGGGAGTAACACCGGGGAGCTGTTTTTT. Protein product: CASSTPPGSNTGELFF.

J is TRBJ1-5 and V is TRBV2; D is undetermined. Germline V gene sequence: CDR1 SNHLY, CDR2 FYNNEI. V was trimmed by 0 bases and J by 7 bases, leaving 7 bases between them. The CDR3 loop spans 13 amino acids. This CDR3 is CASSEAGRQPQHF. The CDR3 coding sequence is TGTGCCAGCAGTGAAGCGGGGAGACAGCCCCAGCATTTT.

This chain links TRBV7-8 with TRBJ1-6, with TRBD1 identical over 9 bases. The CDR3 has 16 amino acids. Trimming at V came to 1 base and at J to 9 bases, leaving 7 bases not matched to a gene. Germline CDR1 reads SGHVS; CDR2 reads FQNEAQ. The CDR3 here is CASSLGSGTGTSPLHF. DNA of the CDR3: TGTGCCAGCAGCTTAGGATCCGGGACAGGGACTTCACCCCTCCACTTT. The entire variable domain, with the rest obtained from reference TRBV7-8 and TRBJ1-6, is as follows: GAGVSQSPRYKVAKRGQDVALRCDPISGHVSLFWYQQALGQGPEFLTYFQNEAQLDKSGLPSDRFFAERPEGSVSTLKIQRTQQEDSAVYLCASSLGSGTGTSPLHFGNGTRLTVT.

The rearrangement uses TRBV19 and TRBJ2-7; 7 bases are shared with TRBD1. CDR1 is LNHDA and CDR2 is SQIVND in the germline V gene (reference sequence). The CDR3 loop spans 13 amino acids. J was trimmed by 2 bases and V by 7 bases; bases with no gene match: 5. The CDR3 is CASKGAGTYEQYF. CDR3 in DNA: TGTGCCAGTAAGGGGGCCGGGACCTACGAGCAGTACTTC.

The V call is TRBV7-3, the J call TRBJ2-2, with TRBD2 matching 10 bases. After removal of 10 bases from V and 4 bases from J, the junction contained 6 bases not matched to a gene. Germline assignment: CDR1 SGHTA and CDR2 FQGTGA. This CDR3 is built from 14 residues. DNA for the CDR3: TGTGCCACTCGTAAGCGGGGGGGCACCGGGGAGCTGTTTTTT. As protein: CATRKRGGTGELFF.

The chain is built from TRBV6-5 and TRBJ1-4, with 9 positions matching TRBD1. The CDR3 covers 16 residues. CDR1 and CDR2 (germline): MNHEY, SVGAGI. V was pared by 4 bases and J by 7 bases, with 10 bases of the junction left unmatched. CDR3 sequence: CASSFFGQGRSEKLFF. The CDR3 DNA is TGTGCCAGCAGTTTTTTTGGACAGGGGAGGTCTGAAAAACTGTTTTTT.